The 23 T cell receptor beta chains reported below all come from one sample, sequenced in a study of blood T cell repertoires in COVID-19. Profiled with immunoSEQ multiplex PCR; TCRdb holds only in-frame clones, not every one. Of under 300,000 clones in the sample, over 80% were seen once. Sample: PBMCs or T cells enriched from blood (not recorded which). The receptor set was obtained from a human donor in a cohort exposed to, infected with or recovered from COVID-19 (not recorded which). The donor label of this sample is uncertain.

The V and J genes are TRBV19 and TRBJ1-2; maybe TRBD1 (6 bases). With 1 base removed from V and 4 bases from J, the gap between germline ends came to 7 bases. This CDR3 spans 13 amino acids. Germline loops: CDR1 LNHDA, CDR2 SQIVND (reference sequence). The CDR3 region has the DNA TGTGCCAGTAGTATAGGACAGGTCTATGGCTACACCTTC. It encodes CASSIGQVYGYTF.

J is TRBJ1-1 and V is TRBV5-1; TRBD1 agrees at 8 bases. Looked up from germline, CDR1 is SGHRS and CDR2 is YFSETQ. V was clipped by 2 bases and J by 1 base; unmatched bases: 7. This CDR3 has 16 residues. Here the CDR3 DNA reads TGCGCCAGCAGCTTTATCCAGGGGGCTCGGAACACTGAAGCTTTCTTT. Translating gives CASSFIQGARNTEAFF.

The chain couples TRBV5-5 to TRBJ1-1; D remains ambiguous. From germline, CDR1 is SGHKS and CDR2 YYEKEE (reference sequence). The V end was cut by 1 base, the J end by 0 bases, with 25 bases between. This CDR3 region has 20 residues. The CDR3 loop reads CASSLPPAAVGFAVNTEAFF. In DNA, the CDR3 is TGTGCCAGCAGCTTGCCCCCCGCGGCAGTTGGGTTTGCGGTGAACACTGAAGCTTTCTTT.

The V gene is TRBV5-1, the J gene TRBJ2-6; 14 bases fit TRBD2. V shed 5 bases, J shed 0 bases, and the junction held 1 base outside the gene matches. The germline V gene encodes CDR1 SGHRS and CDR2 YFSETQ. The CDR3 has 17 amino acids. The CDR3 DNA sequence: TGCGCCAGCAGGACTAGCGGGGGGGCCTCTGGGGCCAACGTCCTGACTTTC. This gives the protein CASRTSGGASGANVLTF.

J is TRBJ2-3 and V is TRBV7-2, with 9 bases fitting TRBD1. V trimming: 5 bases; J trimming: 0 bases; junction bases outside the gene matches: 3. The CDR3 runs 15 residues. Germline V gives CDR1 SGHTA, CDR2 FQGNSA. The CDR3 DNA reads as TGTGCCAGCAGCCCCGGGACAGGGAGCACAGATACGCAGTATTTT. Protein: CASSPGTGSTDTQYF.

The rearrangement joins TRBV19 to TRBJ1-2; TRBD1 is a possible D gene (6 bases). The CDR3 is made up of 12 amino acids. Trimming cost V 6 bases and J 7 bases, with 12 bases left between them. Germline V gene data show CDR1 as LNHDA and CDR2 as SQIVND (reference sequence). In DNA form, the CDR3 reads TGTGCCAGTAGCCCACAGGGAGCTGGCTACACCTTC. Its protein is CASSPQGAGYTF.

This chain uses TRBV24-1 with TRBJ2-1; unclear D gene. The CDR3 totals 11 residues. Looked up from germline, CDR1 is KGHDR and CDR2 is SFDVKD. Trimming pared 4 bases from V and 7 bases from J, leaving 4 bases between. CDR3 DNA sequence: TGTGCCACCAGTGACGTGAATGAGCAGTTCTTC. Its translation: CATSDVNEQFF.

V and J are TRBV5-8 and TRBJ1-3; 7 bases are shared with TRBD1. V lost 4 bases and J lost 3; bases outside the gene matches: 10. In germline, CDR1 is SGHTS, CDR2 YDEGEE. The CDR3 length is 16 residues. CDR3: CASSRDNRGLGNTIYF. CDR3 nucleotide sequence: TGTGCCAGCAGCCGGGATAACAGGGGACTTGGAAACACCATATATTTT.

The gene calls are TRBV29-1 and TRBJ2-5; D is uncertain. Trimming took off 8 bases at V and 1 base at J, with 14 bases between the two ends. This CDR3 region has 13 residues. From germline, CDR1 is SQVTM and CDR2 ANQGSEA. The CDR3 is CSFWAISQETQYF. CDR3 DNA: TGCAGCTTCTGGGCCATATCCCAAGAGACCCAGTACTTC.

The chain has TRBV7-8 and TRBJ2-1; 9 bases are a match to TRBD2. The germline gives CDR1 SGHVS, CDR2 FQNEAQ. After removal of 5 bases from V and 1 base from J, the junction contained 6 bases not matched to a gene. The CDR3 has 16 amino acids. The CDR3 DNA reads TGTGCCAGCAGCCTAAGAGCGGGGGGTTCCTACAATGAGCAGTTCTTC. Amino acid sequence: CASSLRAGGSYNEQFF.

The chain has TRBV29-1 and TRBJ1-1; no definite D call. The CDR3 totals 15 residues. V was clipped by 3 bases and J by 1 base, with 15 bases between them. Germline V CDR1 and CDR2: SQVTM, ANQGSEA. Written as DNA, the CDR3 is TGCAGCGTTGAGAGGTTGTTGCTGTCGAACACTGAAGCTTTCTTT. Its translation: CSVERLLLSNTEAFF.

The chain joins TRBV7-9 to TRBJ2-7; TRBD2 is a possible D gene (6 bases). This CDR3 has 14 residues. The germline V and J ends were trimmed by 1 base and 6 bases, with 13 bases remaining between them. Germline V gives CDR1 SEHNR, CDR2 FQNEAQ (reference sequence). The CDR3 reads CASSLGGIGGEQYF. CDR3 nucleotide sequence: TGTGCCAGCAGCTTAGGAGGGATCGGGGGCGAGCAGTACTTC.

The sample holds one count of this clone. This rearrangement joins TRBV20-1 to TRBJ2-1, with TRBD2 as a possible D gene (6 bases). The CDR3 runs to 14 residues. Germline V gives CDR1 DFQATT, CDR2 SNEGSKA (reference sequence). The germline V and J ends were trimmed by 3 bases and 3 bases, with 12 bases remaining between them. Here the CDR3 DNA reads TGCAGTGCTAGTTTTCGGGGGTACTACAATGAGCAGTTCTTC. This codes for CSASFRGYYNEQFF.

V usage is TRBV3-1 (or the pseudogene TRBV3-2) and J usage is TRBJ2-2, with 10 nucleotides matching TRBD2. Germline loops: CDR1 LGHDT, CDR2 YNNKEL (reference sequence). The CDR3 loop spans 16 amino acids. V was pared by 0 bases and J by 4 bases, with 2 bases of the junction left unmatched. The CDR3 reads CASSQDTSGATGELFF. The CDR3 nucleotides are TGTGCCAGCAGCCAAGATACTAGCGGGGCCACCGGGGAGCTGTTTTTT.

The chain has TRBV7-9 and TRBJ2-1, with D uncertain. CDR3 size: 14 residues. Per the germline V gene, CDR1 is SEHNR and CDR2 is FQNEAQ (reference sequence). Trimming pared 5 bases from V and 2 bases from J, leaving 10 bases between. The DNA of the CDR3 is TGTGCCAGCAGCCCCCGCGGCGCCTACAATGAGCAGTTCTTC. Its translation is CASSPRGAYNEQFF.

The V gene is TRBV9, the J gene TRBJ1-2; unclear D gene. The CDR3 loop spans 16 amino acids. Germline V gives CDR1 SGDLS, CDR2 YYNGEE. Trimming removed 1 base at V and 4 bases at J, with 17 bases between. CDR3 nucleotides: TGTGCCAGCAGCGTAAGCGAGAACCCTCCGGTCTATGGCTACACCTTC. It yields the protein CASSVSENPPVYGYTF. The full variable domain, rest sourced from reference TRBV9 and TRBJ1-2, is DSGVTQTPKHLITATGQRVTLRCSPRSGDLSVYWYQQSLDQGLQFLIQYYNGEERAKGNILERFSAQQFPDLHSELNLSSLELGDSALYFCASSVSENPPVYGYTFGSGTRLTVV.

The J gene is TRBJ1-5, the V gene TRBV24-1, with D possibly being TRBD1 (5 bases). The length of the CDR3 is 13 residues. V gave up 7 bases and J gave up 2 bases, with 8 bases separating them. CDR1 is KGHDR and CDR2 is SFDVKD in the germline V gene. CDR3 amino acids: CATSRARNQPQHF. In DNA, the CDR3 is TGTGCCACCAGCAGGGCACGCAATCAGCCCCAGCATTTT.

The CDR3 coding sequence is TGCGCCAGCAGCCAAGATGGGACTAGCGGGACCGGGGAGCTGTTTTTT. This sequence encodes CASSQDGTSGTGELFF. V gene TRBV4-1 combines with J gene TRBJ2-2, with 12 bases aligning to TRBD2. The CDR3 totals 16 residues. The germline V gene encodes CDR1 MGHRA and CDR2 YSYEKL. V shed 0 bases, J shed 5 bases, and the junction held 1 base outside the gene matches.

This clone was recorded once. The V gene is TRBV18, the J gene TRBJ1-5; 7 bases align to TRBD1. The length of the CDR3 is 14 residues. Trimming at V came to 6 bases and at J to 7 bases, leaving 9 bases not matched to a gene. The germline V gene has CDR1 KGHSH and CDR2 LQKENI. DNA of the CDR3: TGTGCCAGCTCTCCCAGGGGGAACGGGCAGCCCCAGCATTTT. Amino acid sequence: CASSPRGNGQPQHF. Full variable domain (missing parts from reference TRBV18 and TRBJ1-5): NAGVMQNPRHLVRRRGQEARLRCSPMKGHSHVYWYRQLPEEGLKFMVYLQKENIIDESGMPKERFSAEFPKEGPSILRIQQVVRGDSAAYFCASSPRGNGQPQHFGDGTRLSIL.

V usage is TRBV12-5 and J usage is TRBJ2-1, with D possibly TRBD2 on 6 matching bases. The CDR3 totals 16 residues. V shed 4 bases and J shed 0 bases, with 13 bases lying between them. Germline assignment: CDR1 LGHNT and CDR2 FRNRAP. As DNA, the CDR3 is TGTGCTAGTGGTTCTTTTGGCGGGGCCTCCTACAATGAGCAGTTCTTC. Amino acids: CASGSFGGASYNEQFF.

J is TRBJ1-1 and V is TRBV2; D ambiguous. With 8 bases removed from V and 3 bases from J, the gap between germline ends came to 10 bases. The germline V gene encodes CDR1 SNHLY and CDR2 FYNNEI. This CDR3 has 12 amino acids. In DNA, the CDR3 is TGTGCCAGCCCCTGGGGAGACACTGAAGCTTTCTTT. Translation: CASPWGDTEAFF.

The V gene is TRBV3-1 (or the pseudogene TRBV3-2), the J gene TRBJ1-5; the match to TRBD1 covers 8 bases. The CDR3 extends over 14 amino acids. The V gene's germline CDR1 is LGHDT and CDR2 YNNKEL (reference sequence). Germline trimming cut 11 bases from V and 5 bases from J; bases unmatched to any gene: 11. The DNA of the CDR3 is TGTGCCTATAGACCCGGACAGGGCGATCAGCCCCAGCATTTT. Translation gives CAYRPGQGDQPQHF.

This rearrangement joins TRBV5-1 to TRBJ1-4; D is unresolved. Germline V CDR1 and CDR2: SGHRS, YFSETQ. Trimming left V 0 bases short and J 0 bases short, with 9 bases between. The CDR3 totals 16 residues. Here the CDR3 DNA reads TGCGCCAGCAGCTTGGTCACCGGAGCAACTAATGAAAAACTGTTTTTT. It is translated as CASSLVTGATNEKLFF. Full variable domain (outside the CDR3, taken from reference TRBV5-1 and TRBJ1-4): KAGVTQTPRYLIKTRGQQVTLSCSPISGHRSVSWYQQTPGQGLQFLFEYFSETQRNKGNFPGRFSGRQFSNSRSEMNVSTLELGDSALYLCASSLVTGATNEKLFFGSGTQLSVL.